This TCR beta chain was captured in a study of CD8+ T cells in alopecia areata. The sorting of pooled cutaneous lymph node cells relied on CD4, CD8alpha, NKG2D, NKG2ACE and other markers. Reverse transcription of extracted RNA yielded cDNA, which provided the sequencing template. The data were produced by immunoSEQ multiplex PCR, yet TCRdb's version contains in-frame clones alone and is incomplete. The data show around 300,000 clones, with none appearing a single time. This clone was observed a handful of times. Gene labels here are mouse ones. The read finishes 4 residues shy of the CDR3 end, and the germline J gene is used to complete it. This CDR3 is also generated by other DNA sequences in the sample. Per germline, CDR1 LGHNA and CDR2 YNLKQL (reference sequence). After removal of 0 bases from V and 3 bases from J, the junction contained 5 bases not matched to a gene. The CDR3 loop spans 16 amino acids.

Sequencing used CD4+ T cells sorted from a lymph node. This receptor was taken from a C3H/HeJ mouse with alopecia areata. The strain's MHC: H2-k. The J gene is TRBJ2-7, the V gene TRBV5; TRBD2 matches 10 bases. The CDR3 bases that were read are TGTGCCAGCAGCCAAGATTCGGGACTGGGGTTCTAT. This sequence encodes CASSQDSGLGFY. The entire CDR3 sequence reads CASSQDSGLGFYEQYF.